The 19 T cell receptor beta chains reported below all come from one sample, sequenced in a study of blood T cells in healthy people across ages (dated by TCRdb to the mid-2010s). The library was generated by 5' RACE. The listed sequencing device is Illumina HiSeq 2500. A second PCR of 7 to 11 cycles was performed with a sample-barcoded 5' primer and a J-beta primer mix. The public reads were reanalyzed by TCRdb: fastp trimming at Q25, MiXCR alignment, in-frame beta chains only. Every distinct CDR3 protein forms one entry, paired with its most common genes and DNA. The sample has 1.5 million to 2 million distinct CDR3 sequences on record, about 50% of them singletons. Together, the top ten hold approximately 2.1% of the sample. The specimen sequenced was blood. The receptors were sampled from a woman in her thirties or forties in good health.

This chain joins TRBV12-3 or TRBV12-4 and TRBJ1-3, with D perhaps matching TRBD1 (5 bases). The CDR3 spans 15 residues. The V gene lost 11 bases and the J gene lost 0 bases, with 17 bases spanning the gap. The DNA of the CDR3 is TGTGCCTGGGGGGGTCCTTCCAGCTCTGGAAACACCATATATTTT. Translation gives CAWGGPSSSGNTIYF.

The chain joins TRBV12-3 or TRBV12-4 to TRBJ2-1, with D perhaps being TRBD1 or TRBD2 (5 bases each). The CDR3 length is 15 residues. The V end lost 6 bases, the J end lost 4 bases, and 16 bases lay between the germline ends. The CDR3, as DNA: TGTGCCAGCAGACCGGGACGAGCGAGGTACAATGAGCAGTTCTTC. Its protein is CASRPGRARYNEQFF.

The V and J genes are TRBV6-2 or TRBV6-3 and TRBJ1-2, with D hard to call. This CDR3 spans 9 amino acids. Germline CDR1 reads MNHEY; CDR2 reads SVGEGT. Trimming cost V 10 bases and J 12 bases, with 12 bases left between them. The CDR3: CATGEGDTF. CDR3 sequence (DNA): TGTGCCACCGGAGAGGGAGACACCTTC.

Only one count was recorded for this clonotype. The CDR3 region is CASSPAGGLANEQFF. The CDR3 DNA follows: TGTGCCAGCAGTCCGGCGGGGGGACTGGCCAATGAGCAGTTCTTC. The chain is built from TRBV6-2 or TRBV6-3 and TRBJ2-1; 8 bases match TRBD2. This CDR3 is 15 amino acids long. Germline values: CDR1 MNHEY, CDR2 SVGEGT. Losses at the gene ends were 5 bases for V and 6 bases for J; bases not matched to a gene: 9.

This sequence joins TRBV6-2 or TRBV6-3 and TRBJ2-7; D is undetermined. Germline V gene data show CDR1 as MNHEY and CDR2 as SVGEGT. Deletions cut 6 bases from V and 1 base from J, with 10 bases between. The CDR3 contains 13 residues. This CDR3 is CASRKLPSYEQYF. The DNA of the CDR3 is TGTGCCAGCAGGAAACTACCATCCTACGAGCAGTACTTC.

This rearrangement joins TRBV12-3 or TRBV12-4 to TRBJ2-3; the match to TRBD2 covers 8 bases. V lost 5 bases, J lost 10 bases, and 2 bases stayed unmatched. The CDR3 totals 11 residues. As DNA, the CDR3 is TGTGCCAGCAGTGCGGGACTAGCGCAGTATTTT. Its protein product is CASSAGLAQYF.

A few counts support this clonotype. The chain has TRBV7-3 and TRBJ2-1; 7 bases align to TRBD2. This CDR3 comprises 16 residues. V gave up 4 bases and J gave up 4 bases; unmatched junction bases: 10. CDR1 SGHTA and CDR2 FQGTGA come from the germline V gene. The CDR3 protein is CASSSRGDGLYNEQFF. The CDR3, as DNA: TGTGCCAGCAGCTCCCGGGGGGACGGCTTATACAATGAGCAGTTCTTC.

This clonotype was picked up a small number of times. V and J are TRBV4-1 and TRBJ1-2; the match to TRBD1 covers 7 bases. Germline V lookup: CDR1 MGHRA, CDR2 YSYEKL. There are 14 residues in the CDR3. The V gene end was trimmed by 0 bases and the J gene end by 8 bases; junction bases not matched to a gene: 6. The CDR3 sequence: CASSQDTGVRGYTF. In nucleotides, the CDR3 is TGCGCCAGCAGCCAAGATACAGGGGTCCGCGGCTACACCTTC.

This clonotype was counted a few times. The chain recombines TRBV7-3 with TRBJ1-5; D remains ambiguous. The V end lost 4 bases, the J end lost 3 bases, and 22 bases lay between the germline ends. The V gene's germline CDR1 is SGHTA and CDR2 FQGTGA. The CDR3 consists of 18 residues. The CDR3 region has the DNA TGTGCCAGCAGCTCTAATCAAGGGAAAGGAGTACTCAATCAGCCCCAGCATTTT. Encoded protein: CASSSNQGKGVLNQPQHF.

The rearrangement links TRBV12-3 or TRBV12-4 to TRBJ1-5; 7 bases match TRBD1. The CDR3 has 17 amino acids. Unmatched junction bases numbered 15, after V lost 3 bases and J lost 7 bases. CDR3 DNA sequence: TGTGCCAGCAGTTTTAGCCCACTACAGGGGATCGGGCAGCCCCAGCATTTT. Residues: CASSFSPLQGIGQPQHF.

The chain couples TRBV4-3 to TRBJ2-1; D may be TRBD2 (6 bases). The germline V and J ends were trimmed by 1 base and 6 bases, with 10 bases remaining between them. The CDR3 covers 14 residues. Germline V lookup: CDR1 LGHNA, CDR2 YSLEER. CDR3 residues: CASSQARGINEQFF. For the CDR3, the DNA is TGCGCCAGCAGCCAAGCGCGGGGAATCAATGAGCAGTTCTTC.

This rearrangement joins TRBV7-2 to TRBJ1-2; 9 nucleotides match TRBD1. CDR1 is SGHTA and CDR2 is FQGNSA in the germline V gene. The CDR3 is 15 residues long. The trim removed 7 bases at V and 4 bases at J, leaving 10 bases unmatched. The CDR3 bases are TGTGCCAGCACGGATAGACAACAGGGGGCCTATGGCTACACCTTC. This gives the protein CASTDRQQGAYGYTF.

This sequence joins TRBV6-5 and TRBJ1-2, with 7 bases matching TRBD1. V shed 2 bases and J 9 bases; nucleotides not matched to a gene: 3. Germline assignment: CDR1 MNHEY and CDR2 SVGAGI. There are 12 residues in the CDR3. Here the CDR3 reads CASSYLQGSYTF. The CDR3 region has the DNA TGTGCCAGCAGTTACCTACAGGGGAGCTACACCTTC.

This clonotype was counted between two and nine times. The chain carries TRBV7-9 and TRBJ2-7; TRBD1 or TRBD2 may be the D gene (5 bases each). V was clipped by 6 bases and J by 2 bases, with 11 bases between them. Germline V gene data show CDR1 as SEHNR and CDR2 as FQNEAQ (reference sequence). The CDR3 is made up of 13 amino acids. This CDR3 reads CASRNGAAYEQYF. CDR3 DNA: TGTGCCAGCAGGAACGGGGCCGCCTACGAGCAGTACTTC.

The V gene is TRBV6-2 or TRBV6-3, the J gene TRBJ2-1, with 13 bases lining up with TRBD2. CDR3 size: 15 residues. Per the germline V gene, CDR1 is MNHEY and CDR2 is SVGEGT. The ends lost 2 bases at V and 15 bases at J; junction bases unmatched: 10. CDR3: CASSYPWTSGGSLFF. In nucleotides, the CDR3 is TGTGCCAGCAGTTACCCATGGACTAGCGGGGGCTCTTTGTTCTTC.

As concerns this clonotype: One end of the junction is discordant with germline, which a read error may explain. J is TRBJ2-3 and V is TRBV10-3, with 7 positions matching TRBD2. This CDR3 contains 14 residues. In germline, CDR1 is ENHRY, CDR2 SYGVKD. The CDR3 nucleotides are TGTGCCATCAGTGAGGGGACTATCACAGGTACGCAGTATTTT. It yields the protein CAISEGTITGTQYF.

This rearrangement joins TRBV11-2 to TRBJ2-4, with 9 positions matching TRBD1. The assigned J gene may be wrong: the sequence end matches TRBJ2-7 better. Per the germline V gene, CDR1 is SGHAT and CDR2 is FQNNGV. This CDR3 comprises 14 residues. The CDR3 DNA follows: TGTGCCAGCAGCTACAATCGGGACAGGGCCGAGCAGTACTTC. Its translation: CASSYNRDRAEQYF.

This clonotype was observed a handful of times. The CDR3 sequence: CASLPWGTGNEQYF. DNA of the CDR3: TGTGCCAGCCTCCCATGGGGGACAGGGAACGAGCAGTACTTC. The chain uses TRBV28 and TRBJ2-7; 9 nucleotides agree with TRBD1. CDR3 length equals 14 residues. The V segment lost 8 bases and the J segment 5 bases; nucleotides outside the gene matches: 10. Per the germline V gene, CDR1 is MDHEN and CDR2 is SYDVKM.

The V and J genes are TRBV7-2 and TRBJ1-1; D may be TRBD1 (5 bases). The CDR3 loop spans 14 amino acids. Trimming shortened V by 4 bases and J by 5 bases, and 14 bases separated the two germline ends. The germline CDR1 and CDR2 sequences are SGHTA and FQGNSA. The CDR3 here is CASSSSLGGTEAFF. CDR3 in DNA: TGTGCCAGCAGCTCGTCCTTGGGGGGGACTGAAGCTTTCTTT.